This T cell receptor beta chain was identified during a study of T-cell memory formation after mild COVID-19. Study-wide points: Later expanders leaned CD4+, whereas day 15 to 85 contracting clones were balanced CD4/CD8.

This clonotype has a handful of counts. Its antigen is unidentified. The junction had 5 bases not matched to a gene; V was cut back by 5 bases and J by 4 bases. Germline CDR1 is KGHDR and CDR2 is SFDVKD. The CDR3 is 15 residues long. Sample barcodes and UMIs were carried by the TCR alpha and TCR beta cDNA libraries that 5'RACE generated with constant-segment primers. TCRdb re-called the 5' RACE reads through MiXCR, storing one row per CDR3 protein. The repertoire consists of approximately 180,000 distinct CDR3 sequences, with 15% to 20% occurring once and the leading ten covering 2% to 2.5%. The chain is built from TRBV24-1 and TRBJ2-1; 9 bases are a match to TRBD1. This sequence originates from an adult woman who had mild COVID-19 (a few samples of this study predate the infection). Cell type and time point are not known. Sequencing was performed on PBMCs or a T cell subset sorted from them (not recorded which). The CDR3 region is CATSVRDRAYNEQFF. CDR3 coding DNA: TGTGCCACCAGTGTCCGGGACAGGGCATACAATGAGCAGTTCTTC.